This TCR beta chain appears in the sequencing data of a study of T cell responses to AZD1222 COVID-19 vaccine. Trimming removed 4 bases at V and 4 bases at J, with 14 bases between. This CDR3 is built from 14 residues. Germline V gives CDR1 SGHTA, CDR2 FQGNSA. TCRdb's table, derived via immunoSEQ multiplex PCR, lists solely in-frame clones and lacks some. The sample lists under 200,000 clones; about nine tenths were seen once. J is TRBJ2-7 and V is TRBV7-2, with D tentatively TRBD1 (5 bases). The material was peripheral blood, obtained on day 0 of AZD1222 vaccination. The TCR comes from an adult in good health. The CDR3 sequence: CASSSPRHRYEQYF. DNA of the CDR3: TGTGCCAGCAGCTCGCCCCGCCACAGGTACGAGCAGTACTTC.